A single sample gave rise to the 32 T cell receptor beta chains below, sequenced in a study of blood T cell repertoires in COVID-19. Profiling relied on immunoSEQ multiplex PCR, and the TCRdb table lists in-frame clones only, not all of them. The sample contains around 250,000 clones, about 87% of which appear only once. Sequencing was done on a sample of PBMCs or T cells enriched from blood (not recorded which). Receptors were obtained from a woman aged 40 to 50 who had been exposed to COVID-19.

This clone was seen at least ten times. This sequence joins TRBV7-6 and TRBJ2-3; weak D call: TRBD1 (5 bases). The V end lost 4 bases, the J end lost 2 bases, and 16 bases lay between the germline ends. The CDR3 runs to 16 residues. Germline V lookup: CDR1 SGHVS, CDR2 FNYEAQ. The CDR3: CASSSSWGRFTDTQYF. In DNA, the CDR3 is TGTGCCAGCAGCTCCTCCTGGGGCCGATTCACAGATACGCAGTATTTT.

The J gene is TRBJ2-1, the V gene TRBV9, with D possibly being TRBD2 (5 bases). Germline values: CDR1 SGDLS, CDR2 YYNGEE. The CDR3 is made up of 14 amino acids. Trimming shortened V by 1 base and J by 5 bases, and 10 bases separated the two germline ends. The chain's CDR3 is CASSVKLGNNEQFF. In nucleotides, the CDR3 is TGTGCCAGCAGCGTAAAACTAGGGAACAATGAGCAGTTCTTC. Combining the CDR3 with reference TRBV9 and TRBJ2-1 gives the whole variable domain DSGVTQTPKHLITATGQRVTLRCSPRSGDLSVYWYQQSLDQGLQFLIQYYNGEERAKGNILERFSAQQFPDLHSELNLSSLELGDSALYFCASSVKLGNNEQFFGPGTRLTVL.

This clone was seen more than once but under ten times. The chain recombines TRBV4-3 with TRBJ2-1, with TRBD1 identical over 8 bases. Germline lookup yields CDR1 LGHNA and CDR2 YSLEER. CDR3 length: 16 residues. J was trimmed by 1 base and V by 4 bases; bases with no gene match: 6. CDR3 loop: CASSPRGLGSYNEQFF. CDR3 sequence (DNA): TGCGCCAGCAGCCCCAGGGGGCTTGGGTCCTACAATGAGCAGTTCTTC.

The chain combines TRBV27 with TRBJ1-5, with D maybe TRBD1 (5 bases). The CDR3 is made up of 15 amino acids. The V gene lost 2 bases and the J gene lost 3 bases, with 11 bases spanning the gap. The V gene's germline CDR1 is MNHEY and CDR2 SMNVEV (reference sequence). The CDR3 coding sequence is TGTGCCAGCAGTTTACGGAGCAGGGACAATCAGCCCCAGCATTTT. It yields the protein CASSLRSRDNQPQHF.

J is TRBJ1-1 and V is TRBV19; 8 nucleotides align to TRBD1. Germline values: CDR1 LNHDA, CDR2 SQIVND (reference sequence). V shed 7 bases and J 3 bases; nucleotides not matched to a gene: 7. The CDR3 is 14 residues long. The CDR3 loop is CASKETGVHTEAFF. As DNA, the CDR3 is TGTGCCAGTAAGGAGACAGGGGTACACACTGAAGCTTTCTTT.

V usage is TRBV3-1 (or the pseudogene TRBV3-2) and J usage is TRBJ2-1; TRBD2 aligns across 14 bases. Germline V gene sequence: CDR1 LGHDT, CDR2 YNNKEL (reference sequence). J was trimmed by 6 bases and V by 6 bases; bases with no gene match: 4. The CDR3 loop spans 15 amino acids. CDR3 sequence: CASSTGTSGSNEQFF. The CDR3 region has the DNA TGTGCCAGCAGTACCGGGACTAGCGGGAGCAATGAGCAGTTCTTC.

V usage is TRBV2 and J usage is TRBJ2-3, with D maybe TRBD1 (6 bases). V was shortened by 4 bases and J by 1 base, with 12 bases between the two germline ends. This CDR3 has 15 residues. The germline V gene encodes CDR1 SNHLY and CDR2 FYNNEI. CDR3 sequence reads: CASSAQGLGTDTQYF. CDR3 DNA sequence: TGTGCCAGCAGTGCACAGGGCCTCGGCACAGATACGCAGTATTTT.

DNA of the CDR3: TGCGCCAGCAGCCAAGATGGAGGGATAGCTAACTATGGCTACACCTTC. This translates into CASSQDGGIANYGYTF. The V and J genes are TRBV4-3 and TRBJ1-2; D is unresolved. CDR1 is LGHNA and CDR2 is YSLEER in the germline V gene. This CDR3 has 16 residues. The ends were cut back, 0 bases at V and 0 bases at J, with 11 bases in the middle.

The V call is TRBV6-5, the J call TRBJ1-3; 9 bases are shared with TRBD1. CDR1 and CDR2 from the germline V gene are MNHEY and SVGAGI. The CDR3 consists of 16 residues. With V trimmed by 0 bases and J by 3 bases, 3 bases remained unmatched. CDR3 DNA sequence: TGTGCCAGCAGTTACTCCGGGACAGGGAGTGGAAACACCATATATTTT. The encoded protein is CASSYSGTGSGNTIYF.

This chain uses TRBV28 with TRBJ1-2; 7 positions match TRBD1. The V segment lost 10 bases and the J segment 6 bases; nucleotides outside the gene matches: 8. Germline V gives CDR1 MDHEN, CDR2 SYDVKM. This CDR3 spans 12 amino acids. The CDR3 loop reads CATPSQGDGYTF. CDR3 bases: TGTGCCACCCCCAGTCAGGGGGATGGCTACACCTTC.

The J gene is TRBJ2-3, the V gene TRBV30; TRBD2 agrees at 10 bases. Germline-derived CDR1 and CDR2 are GTSNPN and SVGIG (reference sequence). Germline trimming cut 4 bases from V and 1 base from J; bases unmatched to any gene: 11. This CDR3 contains 17 residues. The CDR3 is CAWTLYSGGSGTDTQYF. The CDR3 bases are TGTGCCTGGACCCTTTATAGCGGGGGGTCGGGCACAGATACGCAGTATTTT. Together with reference TRBV30 and TRBJ2-3, the CDR3 gives the full variable domain: SQTIHQWPATLVQPVGSPLSLECTVEGTSNPNLYWYRQAAGRGLQLLFYSVGIGQISSEVPQNLSASRPQDRQFILSSKKLLLSDSGFYLCAWTLYSGGSGTDTQYFGPGTRLTVL.

The rearrangement uses TRBV4-1 and TRBJ2-1, with 9 positions matching TRBD2. This CDR3 is built from 17 residues. CDR1 MGHRA and CDR2 YSYEKL come from the germline V gene. Trimming removed 4 bases from V and 7 bases from J; junction bases left unmatched: 14. The CDR3 spells CASSPSGSSGVGNEQFF. CDR3 DNA: TGCGCCAGCAGCCCGTCTGGATCTAGCGGGGTAGGAAATGAGCAGTTCTTC.

This chain uses TRBV5-6 with TRBJ2-3; no firm D call. Trimming took off 1 base at V and 1 base at J, with 7 bases between the two ends. CDR3 length: 14 amino acids. Per the germline V gene, CDR1 is SGHDT and CDR2 is YYEEEE. CDR3 sequence reads: CASSLQGGTDTQYF. CDR3 sequence (DNA): TGTGCCAGCAGCTTGCAAGGAGGCACAGATACGCAGTATTTT.

V is TRBV19 and J is TRBJ2-1, with D possibly matching TRBD1 (6 bases). Per the germline V gene, CDR1 is LNHDA and CDR2 is SQIVND (reference sequence). V was shortened by 3 bases and J by 1 base, with 13 bases between the two germline ends. The CDR3 spans 16 residues. CDR3 sequence reads: CASSIPGAGSYNEQFF. The CDR3 DNA is TGTGCCAGTAGTATTCCAGGGGCAGGGTCCTACAATGAGCAGTTCTTC.

This chain joins TRBV2 and TRBJ2-7; D is possibly TRBD2 (6 bases). The CDR3 covers 15 residues. The V end lost 6 bases, the J end lost 3 bases, and 18 bases lay between the germline ends. Germline V lookup: CDR1 SNHLY, CDR2 FYNNEI. The CDR3: CASRREAGAHYEQYF. The CDR3 nucleotides are TGTGCCAGCAGAAGGGAAGCGGGCGCTCACTACGAGCAGTACTTC.

V usage is TRBV15 and J usage is TRBJ2-3; unclear D gene. CDR1 is LNHNV, CDR2 YYDKDF, per germline (reference sequence). This CDR3 comprises 16 residues. Trimming removed 1 base from V and 0 bases from J, with 11 bases in between. CDR3 nucleotide sequence: TGTGCCACCAGCAGAGGACAAATTCTTAGCACAGATACGCAGTATTTT. Residues: CATSRGQILSTDTQYF.

The chain employs TRBV7-9 and TRBJ1-1, with unresolved D. The germline CDR1 and CDR2 sequences are SEHNR and FQNEAQ (reference sequence). The V end was cut by 2 bases, the J end by 1 base, with 5 bases between. The CDR3 length is 13 residues. CDR3 in DNA: TGTGCCAGCAGCTTACAGGAGAACACTGAAGCTTTCTTT. Protein product: CASSLQENTEAFF.

The rearrangement uses TRBV9 and TRBJ2-1; maybe TRBD1 (7 bases). Germline V lookup: CDR1 SGDLS, CDR2 YYNGEE. The CDR3 is made up of 17 amino acids. V dropped 3 bases and J dropped 0 bases, with 16 bases sitting between them. This chain's CDR3 is CASSDGLQGSSYNEQFF. CDR3 in DNA: TGTGCCAGCAGCGACGGACTACAGGGGAGCTCCTACAATGAGCAGTTCTTC. Full variable domain (missing parts from reference TRBV9 and TRBJ2-1): DSGVTQTPKHLITATGQRVTLRCSPRSGDLSVYWYQQSLDQGLQFLIQYYNGEERAKGNILERFSAQQFPDLHSELNLSSLELGDSALYFCASSDGLQGSSYNEQFFGPGTRLTVL.

With regard to this clone: At one end the junction does not follow the germline gene, possibly because of a read error. The chain recombines TRBV6-5 with TRBJ1-6; unclear D gene. Germline CDR1 reads MNHEY; CDR2 reads SVGAGI. This CDR3 comprises 16 residues. The CDR3 is CASSNSPSSYNSPLHF. CDR3 nucleotides: TGTGCCAGCAGTAACTCCCCGAGCTCCTATAATTCACCCCTCCACTTT.

The chain links TRBV11-2 to TRBJ1-1, with TRBD1 as a possible D gene (6 bases). The germline V gene encodes CDR1 SGHAT and CDR2 FQNNGV. The germline V and J ends were trimmed by 2 bases and 2 bases, with 9 bases remaining between them. The CDR3 contains 14 residues. Here the CDR3 reads CASSLLGGNTEAFF. DNA of the CDR3: TGTGCCAGCAGCTTATTAGGGGGAAACACTGAAGCTTTCTTT.

The rearrangement links TRBV11-3 to TRBJ2-2; 7 positions match TRBD1. V trimming: 5 bases; J trimming: 11 bases; junction bases outside the gene matches: 5. The CDR3 totals 12 residues. Germline CDR1 reads SGHNT; CDR2 reads YENEEA. Written as DNA, the CDR3 is TGTGCCAGCAGCCCAGGGGGTCTTGAGCTGTTTTTT. Residues: CASSPGGLELFF. The full variable domain, completed using reference TRBV11-3 and TRBJ2-2, is EAGVVQSPRYKIIEKKQPVAFWCNPISGHNTLYWYLQNLGQGPELLIRYENEEAVDDSQLPKDRFSAERLKGVDSTLKIQPAELGDSAVYLCASSPGGLELFFGEGSRLTVL.

The chain couples TRBV5-8 to TRBJ2-7, with D maybe TRBD1 (6 bases). The CDR3 sequence is 12 residues long. In germline, CDR1 is SGHTS, CDR2 YDEGEE. Trimming pared 4 bases from V and 3 bases from J, leaving 8 bases between. The CDR3: CASSPDSYEQYV. The DNA for the CDR3 is TGTGCCAGCAGCCCGGACAGCTACGAGCAGTACGTC.

This rearrangement joins TRBV9 to TRBJ2-1; 9 bases match TRBD2. Germline V lookup: CDR1 SGDLS, CDR2 YYNGEE. Trimming removed 0 bases from V and 15 bases from J; junction bases left unmatched: 7. The CDR3 loop spans 13 amino acids. This CDR3 reads CASSVATSGIGFF. CDR3 nucleotides: TGTGCCAGCAGCGTAGCGACTAGCGGCATCGGGTTCTTC.

The rearrangement links TRBV6-2 or TRBV6-3 to TRBJ2-1, with TRBD2 matching 11 bases. CDR1 is MNHEY, CDR2 SVGEGT, per germline. CDR3 length: 21 amino acids. V was clipped by 4 bases and J by 5 bases; unmatched bases: 22. The CDR3 here is CASSSAPYGLAGNKQNNEQFF. CDR3 sequence (DNA): TGTGCCAGCAGTTCCGCGCCCTATGGACTAGCGGGTAACAAACAAAACAATGAGCAGTTCTTC.

The chain employs TRBV4-2 and TRBJ2-3; D perhaps matches TRBD2 (6 bases). The ends were cut back, 3 bases at V and 1 base at J, with 14 bases in the middle. Germline CDR1 LGHNA, CDR2 YNFKEQ. There are 16 residues in the CDR3. The CDR3 is CASSHLEAGRTDTQYF. The CDR3 bases are TGTGCCAGCAGCCACTTGGAAGCGGGCCGCACAGATACGCAGTATTTT.

The V gene is TRBV9, the J gene TRBJ2-5; D remains ambiguous. The CDR3 loop spans 14 amino acids. Trimming shortened V by 4 bases and J by 0 bases, and 10 bases separated the two germline ends. Per germline, CDR1 SGDLS and CDR2 YYNGEE. The DNA of the CDR3 is TGTGCCAGCAGCTCCAGGCCCTACCAAGAGACCCAGTACTTC. This sequence encodes CASSSRPYQETQYF.

This clone was counted a single time. The gene calls are TRBV6-5 and TRBJ2-5; 8 bases line up with TRBD1. The CDR3 is made up of 15 amino acids. J lost 5 bases, V lost 5 bases, and 10 bases had no gene match. Germline V gene lookup returns CDR1 MNHEY and CDR2 SVGAGI. The CDR3: CASSTVPGGSETQYF. The CDR3 region has the DNA TGTGCCAGCAGTACCGTTCCAGGGGGCTCGGAGACCCAGTACTTC.

The genes are TRBV28 and TRBJ1-5; 7 nucleotides align to TRBD1. With 2 bases clipped from V and 4 bases from J, the junction kept 5 bases outside the gene matches. CDR1 and CDR2 from the germline V gene are MDHEN and SYDVKM. The CDR3 runs 15 residues. CDR3 sequence: CASSLEGTVNQPQHF. CDR3 in DNA: TGTGCCAGCAGTTTAGAAGGGACAGTAAATCAGCCCCAGCATTTT.

The genes are TRBV24-1 and TRBJ2-3; D remains ambiguous. Per germline, CDR1 KGHDR and CDR2 SFDVKD. V was clipped by 3 bases and J by 4 bases, with 4 bases between them. The CDR3 is 12 amino acids. The CDR3 region is CATSDAADTQYF. In nucleotides, the CDR3 is TGTGCCACCAGTGATGCGGCAGATACGCAGTATTTT.

The V call is TRBV28, the J call TRBJ1-2; TRBD1 aligns across 7 bases. The CDR3 spans 14 residues. Trimming cost V 5 bases and J 2 bases; bases outside gene matches: 5. Germline V gene data show CDR1 as MDHEN and CDR2 as SYDVKM. CDR3 DNA: TGTGCCAGCAGTGTGGGACAGCCCAACTATGGCTACACCTTC. Translation gives CASSVGQPNYGYTF.

There are a few counts of this clone. The chain employs TRBV7-9 and TRBJ1-5; a possible D gene is TRBD1 (5 bases). Looked up from germline, CDR1 is SEHNR and CDR2 is FQNEAQ (reference sequence). The V and J ends lost 6 bases and 5 bases respectively, with 20 bases between them. The CDR3 is 16 amino acids. The CDR3 nucleotides are TGTGCCAGCAGTGAACCCGGAACAGGAGACTATCAGCCCCAGCATTTT. The encoded protein is CASSEPGTGDYQPQHF.

The chain is built from TRBV28 and TRBJ1-2, with 7 bases identical to TRBD1. With 4 bases clipped from V and 0 bases from J, the junction kept 5 bases outside the gene matches. Germline values: CDR1 MDHEN, CDR2 SYDVKM. The CDR3 length is 15 residues. The CDR3: CASSSRTGANYGYTF. CDR3 sequence (DNA): TGTGCCAGCAGTTCCAGGACAGGAGCTAACTATGGCTACACCTTC.